This T cell receptor beta chain derives from a study of blood T cells in healthy people across ages. Findings of the study overall: Getting older went along with TCR beta diversity per million T cells dropping roughly linearly.

CDR1 SGHVS and CDR2 FQNEAQ come from the germline V gene. CDR3 length: 14 amino acids. V was cut by 3 bases and J by 5 bases, with 10 bases left in between. PCR was performed a second time for roughly 7 to 11 cycles using a sample-barcoded 5' primer and a J-beta primer mix. The template-switch adaptor was a 5' adaptor with 12 random nucleotides. It tagged each cDNA molecule. Each CDR3 protein is one row after TCRdb ran MiXCR on the 5' RACE reads. The sample lists about a million distinct CDR3 sequences; 51% were seen once. This clonotype was detected only a few times. Antigen unknown. The amount of total RNA extracted per sample was at least 5.5 micrograms.

The sequence derives from a woman aged 60-75 years in good health. The chain couples TRBV7-8 to TRBJ1-4; D is perhaps TRBD1 (6 bases). The sequenced material came from blood. CDR3 amino acids: CASSLDRYNEKLFF. Here the CDR3 DNA reads TGTGCCAGCAGCTTGGACAGATACAATGAAAAACTGTTTTTT.